A single sample gave rise to the 2 T cell receptor beta chains below, sequenced in a study of T cells in localized non-small cell lung cancer. The protocol was immunoSEQ multiplex PCR, while the TCRdb copy is restricted to in-frame clones and leaves out a portion. This table has about 1,300 clones, over 20% appearing once. The sequencing here drew on normal lung tissue next to the tumor, taken before any cancer treatment. All receptors derive from a male donor at least 60 years old with stage III squamous cell lung carcinoma.

This clone was detected a few times. V usage is TRBV6-8 and J usage is TRBJ1-1, with D uncertain. Germline-derived CDR1 and CDR2 are MNHGY and SAAAGT. This CDR3 has 15 amino acids. V was clipped by 10 bases and J by 1 base, with 19 bases between them. The CDR3 reads CATGRPVRRNTEAFF. In DNA form, the CDR3 reads TGTGCCACGGGAAGGCCAGTTCGGAGGAACACTGAAGCTTTCTTT.

The V call is TRBV11-3, the J call TRBJ2-3; D remains unclear. The V gene's germline CDR1 is SGHNT and CDR2 YENEEA. The CDR3 is made up of 14 amino acids. Trimming took off 0 bases at V and 2 bases at J, with 6 bases between the two ends. This CDR3 reads CASSLDPATDTQYF. CDR3 in DNA: TGTGCCAGCAGCTTAGATCCGGCCACAGATACGCAGTATTTT. Using reference TRBV11-3 and TRBJ2-3 for the parts outside the CDR3, the full variable domain is EAGVVQSPRYKIIEKKQPVAFWCNPISGHNTLYWYLQNLGQGPELLIRYENEEAVDDSQLPKDRFSAERLKGVDSTLKIQPAELGDSAVYLCASSLDPATDTQYFGPGTRLTVL.